The sample holds one count of the clone carrying this T cell receptor beta chain. The sample originates from a study of blood T cell repertoires in COVID-19. Assay used: immunoSEQ multiplex PCR; TCRdb lists only in-frame clones, some missing. The sample lists roughly 670,000 clones, approximately 90% occurring once. Input material: peripheral blood. The sequence came from a woman between 18 and 29 years old with acute or convalescent COVID-19.

CDR3 amino acids: CATSRRGGNTEAFF. Here the CDR3 DNA reads TGCGCCACCTCCAGGAGGGGCGGGAACACTGAAGCTTTCTTT. The V and J genes are TRBV4-3 and TRBJ1-1; D may be TRBD1 (5 bases). Germline V gene data show CDR1 as LGHNA and CDR2 as YSLEER. Trimming cost V 10 bases and J 1 base, with 16 bases left between them. The CDR3 extends over 14 amino acids.